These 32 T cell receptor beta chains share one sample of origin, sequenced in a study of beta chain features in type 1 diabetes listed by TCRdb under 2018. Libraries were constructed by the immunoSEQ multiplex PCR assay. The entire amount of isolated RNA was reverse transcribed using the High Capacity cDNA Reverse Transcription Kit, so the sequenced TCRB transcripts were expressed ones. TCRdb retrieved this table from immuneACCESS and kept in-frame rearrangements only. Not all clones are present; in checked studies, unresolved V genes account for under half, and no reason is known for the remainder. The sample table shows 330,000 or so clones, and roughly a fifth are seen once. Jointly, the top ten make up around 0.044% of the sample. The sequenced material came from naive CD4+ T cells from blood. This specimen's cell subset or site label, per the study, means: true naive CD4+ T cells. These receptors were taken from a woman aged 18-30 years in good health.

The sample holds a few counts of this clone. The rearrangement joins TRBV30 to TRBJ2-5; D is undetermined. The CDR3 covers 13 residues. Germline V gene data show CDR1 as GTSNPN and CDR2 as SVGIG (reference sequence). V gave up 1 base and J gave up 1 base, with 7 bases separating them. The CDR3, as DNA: TGTGCCTGGAGTGGACTGTTCCAAGAGACCCAGTACTTC. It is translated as CAWSGLFQETQYF.

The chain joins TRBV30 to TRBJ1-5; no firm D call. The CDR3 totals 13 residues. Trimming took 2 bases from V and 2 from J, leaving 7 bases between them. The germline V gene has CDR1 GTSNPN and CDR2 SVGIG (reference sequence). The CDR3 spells CAWSIRGNQPQHF. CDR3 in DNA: TGTGCCTGGAGTATCCGTGGCAATCAGCCCCAGCATTTT.

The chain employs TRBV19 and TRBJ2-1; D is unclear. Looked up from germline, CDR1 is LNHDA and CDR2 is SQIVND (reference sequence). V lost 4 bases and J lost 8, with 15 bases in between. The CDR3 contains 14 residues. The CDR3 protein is CASSTRPIRYEQFF. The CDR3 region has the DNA TGTGCCAGTAGTACGCGTCCCATCCGGTATGAGCAGTTCTTC.

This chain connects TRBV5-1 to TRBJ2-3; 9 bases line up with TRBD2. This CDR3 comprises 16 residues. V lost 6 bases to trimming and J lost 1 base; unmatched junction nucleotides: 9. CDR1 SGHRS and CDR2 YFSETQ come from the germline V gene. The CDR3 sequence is CASTSSGGSGTDTQYF. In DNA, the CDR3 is TGCGCCAGCACATCAAGCGGGGGGAGCGGCACAGATACGCAGTATTTT.

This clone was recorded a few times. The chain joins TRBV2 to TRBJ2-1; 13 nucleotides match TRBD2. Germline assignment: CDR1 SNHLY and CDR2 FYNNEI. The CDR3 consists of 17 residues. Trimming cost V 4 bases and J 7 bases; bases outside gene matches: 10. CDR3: CASSAVGLAGVGNEQFF. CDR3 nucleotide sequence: TGTGCCAGCAGTGCCGTTGGACTAGCGGGAGTCGGGAATGAGCAGTTCTTC.

This chain's CDR3 is CASSLGTSNNEKLFF. CDR3 DNA: TGTGCCAGCAGCCTTGGGACTTCCAATAATGAAAAACTGTTTTTT. V gene TRBV11-2 combines with J gene TRBJ1-4; possible D gene TRBD1, 5 bases. The CDR3 length is 15 residues. The ends were cut back, 5 bases at V and 4 bases at J, with 14 bases in the middle. Germline CDR1 is SGHAT and CDR2 is FQNNGV.

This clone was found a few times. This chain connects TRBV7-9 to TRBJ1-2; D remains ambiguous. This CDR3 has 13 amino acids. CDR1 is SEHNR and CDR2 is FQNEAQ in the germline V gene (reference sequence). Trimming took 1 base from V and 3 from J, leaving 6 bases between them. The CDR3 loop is CASSLGVDYGYTF. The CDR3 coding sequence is TGTGCCAGCAGCTTAGGAGTGGACTATGGCTACACCTTC.

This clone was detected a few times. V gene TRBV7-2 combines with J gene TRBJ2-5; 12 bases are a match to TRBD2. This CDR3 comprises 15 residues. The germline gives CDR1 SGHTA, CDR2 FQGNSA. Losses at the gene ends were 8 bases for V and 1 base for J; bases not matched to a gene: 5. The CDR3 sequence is CASRGLAGSQETQYF. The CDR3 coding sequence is TGTGCCAGCCGAGGACTAGCGGGGAGCCAAGAGACCCAGTACTTC.

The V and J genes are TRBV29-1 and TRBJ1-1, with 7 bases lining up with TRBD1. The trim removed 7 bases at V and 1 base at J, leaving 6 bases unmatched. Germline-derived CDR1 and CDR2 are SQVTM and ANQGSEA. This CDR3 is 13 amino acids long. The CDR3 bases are TGCAGCGGAGACAGGGCACCGAACACTGAAGCTTTCTTT. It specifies CSGDRAPNTEAFF.

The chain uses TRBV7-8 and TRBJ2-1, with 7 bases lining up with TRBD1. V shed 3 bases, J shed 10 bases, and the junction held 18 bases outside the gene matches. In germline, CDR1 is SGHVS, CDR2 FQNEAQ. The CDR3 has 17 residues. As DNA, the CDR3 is TGTGCCAGCAGCTTCAGACTCCTCCGACAGGGAACAATGGAGCAGTTCTTC. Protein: CASSFRLLRQGTMEQFF. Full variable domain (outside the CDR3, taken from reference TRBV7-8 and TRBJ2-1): GAGVSQSPRYKVAKRGQDVALRCDPISGHVSLFWYQQALGQGPEFLTYFQNEAQLDKSGLPSDRFFAERPEGSVSTLKIQRTQQEDSAVYLCASSFRLLRQGTMEQFFGPGTRLTVL.

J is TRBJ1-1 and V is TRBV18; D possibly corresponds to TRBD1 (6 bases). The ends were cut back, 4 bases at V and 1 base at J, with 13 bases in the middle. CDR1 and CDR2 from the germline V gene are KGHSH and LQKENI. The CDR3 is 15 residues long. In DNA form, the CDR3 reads TGTGCCAGCTCACGGCAGGGGAATTGGAACACTGAAGCTTTCTTT. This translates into CASSRQGNWNTEAFF.

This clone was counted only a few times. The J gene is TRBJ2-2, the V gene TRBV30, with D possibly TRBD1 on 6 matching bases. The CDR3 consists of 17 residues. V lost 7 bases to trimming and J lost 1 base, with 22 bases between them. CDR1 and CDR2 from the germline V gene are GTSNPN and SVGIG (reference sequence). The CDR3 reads CASSGTSGVGNTGELFF. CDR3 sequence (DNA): TGTGCCTCCTCCGGGACATCAGGAGTGGGGAACACCGGGGAGCTGTTTTTT. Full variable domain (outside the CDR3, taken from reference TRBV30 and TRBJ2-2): SQTIHQWPATLVQPVGSPLSLECTVEGTSNPNLYWYRQAAGRGLQLLFYSVGIGQISSEVPQNLSASRPQDRQFILSSKKLLLSDSGFYLCASSGTSGVGNTGELFFGEGSRLTVL.

The CDR3 DNA follows: TGTGCCAGCAGCTTGGGGAGCGGGGAAGAGACCCAGTACTTC. This encodes CASSLGSGEETQYF. The chain is built from TRBV5-4 and TRBJ2-5; 7 nucleotides line up with TRBD2. The CDR3 runs 14 residues. In germline, CDR1 is SGHNT, CDR2 YYREEE (reference sequence). The trim removed 0 bases at V and 3 bases at J, leaving 2 bases unmatched.

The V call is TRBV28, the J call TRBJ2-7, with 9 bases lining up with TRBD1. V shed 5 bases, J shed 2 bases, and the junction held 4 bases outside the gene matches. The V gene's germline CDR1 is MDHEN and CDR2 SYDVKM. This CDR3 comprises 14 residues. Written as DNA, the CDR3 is TGTGCCAGCAGTAGGACAGGGGCCACCTACGAGCAGTACTTC. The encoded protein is CASSRTGATYEQYF.

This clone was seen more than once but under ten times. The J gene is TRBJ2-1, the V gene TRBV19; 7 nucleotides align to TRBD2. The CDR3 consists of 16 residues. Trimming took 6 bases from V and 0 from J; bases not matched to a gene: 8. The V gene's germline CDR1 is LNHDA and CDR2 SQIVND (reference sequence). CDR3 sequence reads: CASSGLAETSYNEQFF. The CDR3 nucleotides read TGTGCCAGTAGCGGTCTAGCGGAGACCTCCTACAATGAGCAGTTCTTC.

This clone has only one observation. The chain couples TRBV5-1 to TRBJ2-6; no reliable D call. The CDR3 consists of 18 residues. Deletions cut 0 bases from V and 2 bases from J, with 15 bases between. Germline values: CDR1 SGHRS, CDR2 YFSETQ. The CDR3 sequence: CASSLGRSTATGANVLTF. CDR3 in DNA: TGCGCCAGCAGCTTGGGTAGAAGCACTGCAACTGGGGCCAACGTCCTGACTTTC.

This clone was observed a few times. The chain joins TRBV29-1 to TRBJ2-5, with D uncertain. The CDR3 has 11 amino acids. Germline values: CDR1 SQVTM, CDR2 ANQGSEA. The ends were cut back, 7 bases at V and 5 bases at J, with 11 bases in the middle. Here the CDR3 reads CSARVTETQYF. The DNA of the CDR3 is TGCAGCGCCCGGGTCACCGAGACCCAGTACTTC.

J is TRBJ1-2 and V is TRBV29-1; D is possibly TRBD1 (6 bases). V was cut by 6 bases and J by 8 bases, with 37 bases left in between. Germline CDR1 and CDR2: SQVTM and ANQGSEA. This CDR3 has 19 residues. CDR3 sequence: CSVTYPRGGRINPAGGYTF. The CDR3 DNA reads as TGCAGCGTCACCTACCCTCGAGGGGGAAGGATCAACCCCGCAGGGGGCTACACCTTC.

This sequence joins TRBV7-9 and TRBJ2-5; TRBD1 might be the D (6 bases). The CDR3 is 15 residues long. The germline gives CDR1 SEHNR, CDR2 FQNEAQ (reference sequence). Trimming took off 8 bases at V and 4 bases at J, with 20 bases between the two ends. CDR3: CASLQTGSHRETQYF. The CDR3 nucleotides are TGTGCCAGCCTCCAGACAGGTTCGCACCGAGAGACCCAGTACTTC.

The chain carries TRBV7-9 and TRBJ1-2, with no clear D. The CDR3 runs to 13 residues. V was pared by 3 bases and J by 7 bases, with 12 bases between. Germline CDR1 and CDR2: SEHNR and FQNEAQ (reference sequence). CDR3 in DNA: TGTGCCAGCAGCTTCCGGGGAGAGGGTGGCTACACCTTC. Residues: CASSFRGEGGYTF.

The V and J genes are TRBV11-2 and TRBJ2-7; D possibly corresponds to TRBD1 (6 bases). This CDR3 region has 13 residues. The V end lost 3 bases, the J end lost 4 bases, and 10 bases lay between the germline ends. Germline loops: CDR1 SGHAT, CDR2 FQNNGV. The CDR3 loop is CASSLGAIYEQYF. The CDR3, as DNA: TGTGCCAGCAGCTTGGGGGCCATTTACGAGCAGTACTTC.

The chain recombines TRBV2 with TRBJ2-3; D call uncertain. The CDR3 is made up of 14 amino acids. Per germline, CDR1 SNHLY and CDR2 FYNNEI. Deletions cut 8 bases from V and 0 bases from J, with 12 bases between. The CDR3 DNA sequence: TGTGCCAGCGCGAGAGCGTCTAGCACAGATACGCAGTATTTT. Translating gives CASARASSTDTQYF.

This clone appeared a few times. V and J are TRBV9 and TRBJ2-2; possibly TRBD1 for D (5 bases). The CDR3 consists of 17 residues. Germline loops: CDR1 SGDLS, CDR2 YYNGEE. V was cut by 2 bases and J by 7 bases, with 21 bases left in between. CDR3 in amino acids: CASSVAQGPPGGGELFF. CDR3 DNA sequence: TGTGCCAGCAGCGTGGCCCAGGGTCCCCCGGGCGGCGGGGAGCTGTTTTTT.

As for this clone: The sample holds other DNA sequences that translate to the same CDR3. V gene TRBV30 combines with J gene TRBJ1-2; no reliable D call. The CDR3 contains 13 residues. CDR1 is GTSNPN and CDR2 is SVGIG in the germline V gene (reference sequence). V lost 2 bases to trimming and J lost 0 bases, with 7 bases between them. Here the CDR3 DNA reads TGTGCCTGGAGTAGAGGGACTAACTATGGCTACACCTTC. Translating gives CAWSRGTNYGYTF.

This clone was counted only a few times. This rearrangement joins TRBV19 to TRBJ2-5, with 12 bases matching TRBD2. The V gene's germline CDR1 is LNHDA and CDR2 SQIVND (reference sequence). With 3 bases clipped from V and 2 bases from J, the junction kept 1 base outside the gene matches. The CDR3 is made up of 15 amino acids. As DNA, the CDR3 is TGTGCCAGTAGTATGGGGACTAGCGGGCAAGAGACCCAGTACTTC. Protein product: CASSMGTSGQETQYF.

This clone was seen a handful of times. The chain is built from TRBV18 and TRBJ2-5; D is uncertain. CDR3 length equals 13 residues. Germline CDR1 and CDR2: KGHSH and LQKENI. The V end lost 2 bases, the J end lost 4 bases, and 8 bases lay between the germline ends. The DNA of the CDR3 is TGTGCCAGCTCACCAAGGAACAGAGAGACCCAGTACTTC. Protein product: CASSPRNRETQYF.

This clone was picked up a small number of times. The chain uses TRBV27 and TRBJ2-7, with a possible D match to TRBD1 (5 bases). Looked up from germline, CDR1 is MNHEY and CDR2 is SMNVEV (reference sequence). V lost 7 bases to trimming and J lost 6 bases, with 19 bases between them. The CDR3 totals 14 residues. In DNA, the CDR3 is TGTGCCAGCACATCCTCCCCCGGCAGGGCCGAGCAGTACTTC. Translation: CASTSSPGRAEQYF.

The CDR3 spells CSVALNSGANVLTF. Here the CDR3 DNA reads TGCAGCGTTGCTCTAAACTCTGGGGCCAACGTCCTGACTTTC. This sequence joins TRBV29-1 and TRBJ2-6; D call uncertain. This CDR3 is built from 14 residues. The germline V gene encodes CDR1 SQVTM and CDR2 ANQGSEA. The V end lost 4 bases, the J end lost 0 bases, and 7 bases lay between the germline ends.

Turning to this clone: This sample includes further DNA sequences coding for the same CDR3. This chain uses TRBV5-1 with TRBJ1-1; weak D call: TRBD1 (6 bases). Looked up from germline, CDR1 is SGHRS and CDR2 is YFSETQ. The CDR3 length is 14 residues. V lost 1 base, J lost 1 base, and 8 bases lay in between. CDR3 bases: TGCGCCAGCAGCTTGCAGGGGCCGAACACTGAAGCTTTCTTT. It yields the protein CASSLQGPNTEAFF.

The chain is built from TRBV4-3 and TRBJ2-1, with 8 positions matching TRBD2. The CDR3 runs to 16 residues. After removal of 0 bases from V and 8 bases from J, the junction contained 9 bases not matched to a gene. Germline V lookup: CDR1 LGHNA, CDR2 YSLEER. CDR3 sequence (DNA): TGCGCCAGCAGCCAAGAAGGCGCGGGGGGTATGGATGAGCAGTTCTTC. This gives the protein CASSQEGAGGMDEQFF.

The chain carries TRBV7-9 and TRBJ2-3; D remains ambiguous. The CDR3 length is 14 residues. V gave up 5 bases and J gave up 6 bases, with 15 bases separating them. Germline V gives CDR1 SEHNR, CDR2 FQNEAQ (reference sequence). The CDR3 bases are TGTGCCAGCAGCATAACAGAAGCTGTGGATACGCAGTATTTT. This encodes CASSITEAVDTQYF.

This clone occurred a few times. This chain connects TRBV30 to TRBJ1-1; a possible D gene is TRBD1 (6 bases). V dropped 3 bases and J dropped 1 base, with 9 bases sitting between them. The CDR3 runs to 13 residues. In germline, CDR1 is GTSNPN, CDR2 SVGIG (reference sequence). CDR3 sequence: CAWSRQANTEAFF. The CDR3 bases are TGTGCCTGGAGCAGACAGGCGAACACTGAAGCTTTCTTT. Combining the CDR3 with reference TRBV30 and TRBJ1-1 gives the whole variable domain SQTIHQWPATLVQPVGSPLSLECTVEGTSNPNLYWYRQAAGRGLQLLFYSVGIGQISSEVPQNLSASRPQDRQFILSSKKLLLSDSGFYLCAWSRQANTEAFFGQGTRLTVV.